The present entry profiles one TCR beta chain with its context. Many counts were recorded for this clonotype. This receptor's antigen is unknown. Base-call qualities are not available, and no considerably larger clone is one nucleotide away. The source of the sample is a study of T-cell reconstitution after alpha-beta-depleted transplantation in children (dated by TCRdb to about 2016). Regarding the research as a whole: Using TCR repertoire profiling, the study followed T-cell immune reconstitution in a quantitative way in children after TCRalphabeta/CD19-depleted allogeneic hematopoietic cell transplantation.

Library generation was performed with PCR. The instrument was an Illumina HiSeq 2500. TCR library preparation used molecular barcoding, with unique molecular identifiers applied to normalize quantification of the TCRbeta repertoire. The raw public data were reprocessed by TCRdb itself: fastp quality trimming at Q25, MiXCR clonotype calling, in-frame beta chains only. Records with the same CDR3 protein are collapsed into one entry carrying the most frequent genes and DNA. The sample table records over 550,000 distinct CDR3 sequences; more than 9% of these occur just once. The ten top clones hold about 4% of the sample. From its cysteine to its phenylalanine, the CDR3 spans 13 amino acids. Only the CDR3 part of the read is kept: 39 bases, read in frame from the first base. The germline V gene provides CDR1 SGHRS and CDR2 YFSETQ. The junction shows trimming of 4 bases on V and 1 base on J, plus 8 bases between the germline ends.

The sequence was collected from a human donor who donated a stem cell graft to a child with acute myeloid leukemia. Here the chain combines TRBV5-1 and TRBJ2-5; perhaps TRBD2 is the D gene, with 6 bases matching. The specimen was PBMCs from the stem cell graft donor, collected from the stem cell graft. CDR3 region: CASSRGLQETQYF. Here is the DNA: TGCGCCAGCAGCCGGGGACTCCAAGAGACCCAGTACTTC.